This T cell receptor (beta chain) was documented in a study of T cells in Graves' hyperthyroidism and ophthalmopathy. Amplified TCR beta CDR3 regions derived from RNA transcripts. Primed by the HTBI set, a first-round RT-PCR was run on the TCR CDR3. TCRdb itself ran the multiplex PCR reads through MiXCR, one entry per CDR3 protein. The sample records 500,000 to 600,000 distinct CDR3 sequences, around 42% being singletons. Notes on this clonotype: Its antigen is unknown.

Study-level points and caveats: Peripheral blood also featured most of the thyroid clonotypes expanded above 0.001.

The CDR3 covers 16 residues. Trimming removed 0 bases at V and 1 base at J, with 12 bases between. Germline values: CDR1 SGHVS, CDR2 FQNEAQ. The sequencing sample was made of peripheral blood or thyroid tissue (not recorded which). The chain recombines TRBV7-8 with TRBJ1-1, with D perhaps matching TRBD1 (6 bases). The clonotype comes from an adult woman with Graves' disease, either hyperthyroidism or ophthalmopathy (not recorded which). The CDR3 DNA is TGTGCCAGCAGCTTAGCGACAGGATCCGAGAACACTGAAGCTTTCTTT. It yields the protein CASSLATGSENTEAFF.